This T cell receptor beta chain comes out of a study of blood T cell repertoires in COVID-19. Study-wide context: Spain, Italy and the United States supplied samples that represented acute and convalescent COVID-19. The analysed material was cDNA or gDNA that came from T cells, B-cell-depleted T cells, or PBMCs.

Trimming cost V 1 base and J 7 bases, with 17 bases left between them. CDR1 is SGHAT and CDR2 is FQDESV in the germline V gene (reference sequence). The CDR3 has 15 amino acids. The table came from immunoSEQ multiplex PCR; TCRdb's copy has only in-frame clones and leaves some out. The top ten clones hold approximately 3% of a sample with some 270,000 clones, 85% to 95% of them seen once. The receptor was derived from a man between 35 and 55 years old who had been exposed to COVID-19. V and J are TRBV11-1 and TRBJ2-7; possible D gene TRBD2, 5 bases. The sample was PBMCs or T cells enriched from blood (not recorded which). Written as DNA, the CDR3 is TGTGCCAGCAGCTTAGGCAGGCTCACTACGGGAGAGCAGTACTTC. It translates to CASSLGRLTTGEQYF.